Below, 8 T cell receptor beta chains from the same sample are listed, as sequenced in a study of T cells in Graves' hyperthyroidism and ophthalmopathy. TCR beta CDR3 region amplification was performed from RNA transcripts. The study used the HTBI primer set for a first-round RT-PCR of the TCR CDR3. TCRdb re-analysed the multiplex PCR reads in MiXCR, keeping a single row per CDR3 protein. The repertoire holds some 550,000 distinct CDR3 sequences, with roughly 15% as singletons. What was sequenced was blood. These receptor sequences come from a woman aged 40 to 50 with Graves' ophthalmopathy.

In this sample, this clonotype turned up many times. This rearrangement joins TRBV5-1 to TRBJ1-1; D is uncertain. The V end lost 0 bases, the J end lost 3 bases, and 6 bases lay between the germline ends. Germline V gene lookup returns CDR1 SGHRS and CDR2 YFSETQ. The CDR3 totals 13 residues. The DNA of the CDR3 is TGCGCCAGCAGCTTGGCGGGCTACACTGAAGCTTTCTTT. Its protein product is CASSLAGYTEAFF.

This clonotype was counted many times. The rearrangement joins TRBV27 to TRBJ2-5; TRBD2 aligns across 13 bases. This CDR3 is 16 amino acids long. Germline CDR1 and CDR2: MNHEY and SMNVEV (reference sequence). Unmatched junction bases numbered 8, after V lost 6 bases and J lost 4 bases. The CDR3: CASSPGTSGIGETQYF. The CDR3 coding sequence is TGTGCCAGCAGCCCCGGGACTAGCGGGATCGGAGAGACCCAGTACTTC.

This clonotype was detected many times. CDR3 sequence reads: CASSRGPGENNEQFF. CDR3 in DNA: TGTGCCAGCTCACGAGGCCCAGGGGAAAATAATGAGCAGTTCTTC. This chain connects TRBV18 to TRBJ2-1, with a tentative D call TRBD1 (6 bases). V gave up 4 bases and J gave up 7 bases, with 17 bases separating them. This CDR3 has 15 residues. Per germline, CDR1 KGHSH and CDR2 LQKENI.

This clonotype was seen at least ten times. The CDR3 DNA sequence: TGTGCCAGCAGCCGAGATGGGGCCACCGGGGAGCTGTTTTTT. Translated: CASSRDGATGELFF. This chain links TRBV2 with TRBJ2-2, with D possibly being TRBD1 (5 bases). Per the germline V gene, CDR1 is SNHLY and CDR2 is FYNNEI. Trimming took 6 bases from V and 4 from J, leaving 12 bases between them. The CDR3 is 14 amino acids.

Comment on this clonotype: It may be a read error: a sequence one base away is much more abundant. This sequence joins TRBV2 and TRBJ2-3, with no clear D. The CDR3 is 15 amino acids. V was trimmed by 8 bases and J by 4 bases, leaving 19 bases between them. CDR1 and CDR2 (germline): SNHLY, FYNNEI. The CDR3 sequence: CASDPLRVASDTQYF. In nucleotides, the CDR3 is TGTGCCAGCGACCCCTTACGGGTAGCATCAGATACGCAGTATTTT.

This clonotype occurred many times. The V gene is TRBV11-2, the J gene TRBJ2-5; no clear D gene. Germline V gene lookup returns CDR1 SGHAT and CDR2 FQNNGV. The ends were cut back, 1 base at V and 1 base at J, with 13 bases in the middle. The CDR3 contains 16 residues. The CDR3 loop reads CASSLALGPGQETQYF. CDR3 DNA: TGTGCCAGCAGCTTAGCCCTAGGACCCGGCCAAGAGACCCAGTACTTC.

The rearrangement uses TRBV4-1 and TRBJ2-7, with 14 positions matching TRBD2. Germline assignment: CDR1 MGHRA and CDR2 YSYEKL. J gave up 6 bases and V 4 bases, and 5 bases lay outside the gene matches. The CDR3 spans 15 residues. DNA of the CDR3: TGCGCCAGCAGCCCAGCCGGACTAGCGGGAGGCGAGCAGTACTTC. It specifies CASSPAGLAGGEQYF.

This clonotype showed up many times. The chain uses TRBV15 and TRBJ2-7, with D possibly being TRBD2 (5 bases). CDR3 length equals 15 residues. CDR1 is LNHNV, CDR2 YYDKDF, per germline (reference sequence). Trimming stripped 0 bases from V and 0 bases from J, with 9 bases between. CDR3 in amino acids: CATSRDYGNSYEQYF. DNA of the CDR3: TGTGCCACCAGCAGAGATTACGGGAACTCCTACGAGCAGTACTTC.